This note documents a single T cell receptor beta chain sequence. The data were taken from a study of blood T cell repertoires in COVID-19. The trim removed 5 bases at V and 0 bases at J, leaving 3 bases unmatched. The CDR3 loop spans 15 amino acids. The germline CDR1 and CDR2 sequences are LGHNA and YNFKEQ. The assay was immunoSEQ multiplex PCR, and TCRdb's table has in-frame clones only and misses some. The sample lists about 330,000 clones, approximately 89% occurring once. The chain couples TRBV4-2 to TRBJ1-3; the match to TRBD1 covers 8 bases. The material sequenced was PBMCs or T cells enriched from blood (not recorded which). This TCR was sampled from a young man who had recovered from COVID-19. CDR3 sequence (DNA): TGTGCCAGCAGCATCGACAGGGGCTCTGGAAACACCATATATTTT. Translation gives CASSIDRGSGNTIYF.